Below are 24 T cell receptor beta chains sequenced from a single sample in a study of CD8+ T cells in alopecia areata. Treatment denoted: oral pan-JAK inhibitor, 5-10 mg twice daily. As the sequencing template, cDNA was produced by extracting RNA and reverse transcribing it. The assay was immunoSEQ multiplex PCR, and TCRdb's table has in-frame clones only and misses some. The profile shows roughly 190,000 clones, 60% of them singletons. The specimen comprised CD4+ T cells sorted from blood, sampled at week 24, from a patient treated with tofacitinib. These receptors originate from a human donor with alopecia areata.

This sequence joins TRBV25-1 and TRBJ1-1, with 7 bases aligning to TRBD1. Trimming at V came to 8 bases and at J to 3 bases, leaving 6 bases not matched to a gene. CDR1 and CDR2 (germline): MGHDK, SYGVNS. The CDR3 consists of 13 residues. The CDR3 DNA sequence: TGTGCCAGCGTGGGACAGCTATACACTGAAGCTTTCTTT. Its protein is CASVGQLYTEAFF.

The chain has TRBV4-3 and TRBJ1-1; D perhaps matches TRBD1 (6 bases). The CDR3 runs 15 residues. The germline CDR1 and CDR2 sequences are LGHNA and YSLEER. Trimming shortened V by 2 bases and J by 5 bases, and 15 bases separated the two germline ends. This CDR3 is CASSQFGQGGTEAFF. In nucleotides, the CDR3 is TGCGCCAGCAGCCAATTTGGCCAAGGGGGGACTGAAGCTTTCTTT.

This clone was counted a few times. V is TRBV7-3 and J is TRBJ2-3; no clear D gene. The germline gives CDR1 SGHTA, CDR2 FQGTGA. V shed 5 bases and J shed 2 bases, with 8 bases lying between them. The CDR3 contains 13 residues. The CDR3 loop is CASSLRNTDTQYF. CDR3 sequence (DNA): TGTGCCAGCAGCCTCCGAAACACAGATACGCAGTATTTT.

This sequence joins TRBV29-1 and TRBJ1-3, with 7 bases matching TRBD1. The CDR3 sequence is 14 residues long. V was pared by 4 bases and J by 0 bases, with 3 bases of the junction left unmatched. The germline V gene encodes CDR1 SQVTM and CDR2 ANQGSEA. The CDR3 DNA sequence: TGCAGCGTTGGGCAGGGGGGCTCTGGAAACACCATATATTTT. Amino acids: CSVGQGGSGNTIYF.

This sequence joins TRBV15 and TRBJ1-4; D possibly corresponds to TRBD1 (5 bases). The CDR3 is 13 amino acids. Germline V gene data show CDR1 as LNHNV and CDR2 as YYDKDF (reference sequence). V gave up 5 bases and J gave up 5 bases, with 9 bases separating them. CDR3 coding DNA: TGTGCCACCAGCGGGGGGAGGAATGAAAAACTGTTTTTT. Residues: CATSGGRNEKLFF.

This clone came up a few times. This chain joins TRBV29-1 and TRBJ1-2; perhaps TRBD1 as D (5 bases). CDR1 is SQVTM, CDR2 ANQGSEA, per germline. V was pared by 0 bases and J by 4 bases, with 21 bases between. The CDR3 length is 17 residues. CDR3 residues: CSVEDRLRQSPVYGYTF. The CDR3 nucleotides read TGCAGCGTTGAAGACAGACTCCGACAGAGTCCTGTCTATGGCTACACCTTC.

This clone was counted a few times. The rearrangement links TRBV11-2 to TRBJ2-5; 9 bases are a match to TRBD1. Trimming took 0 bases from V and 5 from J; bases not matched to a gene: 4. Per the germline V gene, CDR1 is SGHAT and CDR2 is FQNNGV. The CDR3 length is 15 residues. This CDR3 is CASSLEADRGETQYF. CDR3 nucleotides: TGTGCCAGCAGCTTAGAAGCAGACAGGGGGGAGACCCAGTACTTC. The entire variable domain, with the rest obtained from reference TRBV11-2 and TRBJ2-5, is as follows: EAGVAQSPRYKIIEKRQSVAFWCNPISGHATLYWYQQILGQGPKLLIQFQNNGVVDDSQLPKDRFSAERLKGVDSTLKIQPAKLEDSAVYLCASSLEADRGETQYFGPGTRLLVL.

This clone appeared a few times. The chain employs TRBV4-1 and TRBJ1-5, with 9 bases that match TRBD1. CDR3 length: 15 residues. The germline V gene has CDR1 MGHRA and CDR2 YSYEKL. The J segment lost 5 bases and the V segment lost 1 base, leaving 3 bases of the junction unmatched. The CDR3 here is CASSQVGQGDQPQHF. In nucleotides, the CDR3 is TGCGCCAGCAGCCAAGTGGGACAGGGAGATCAGCCCCAGCATTTT.

CDR3 amino acids: CASSPGGGGTEAFF. As DNA, the CDR3 is TGCGCCAGCAGCCCTGGGGGAGGGGGCACTGAAGCTTTCTTT. The genes are TRBV4-3 and TRBJ1-1, with a weak D call TRBD1 (6 bases). V lost 4 bases and J 4 bases, leaving 13 bases between the germline ends. This CDR3 comprises 14 residues. CDR1 and CDR2 from the germline V gene are LGHNA and YSLEER.

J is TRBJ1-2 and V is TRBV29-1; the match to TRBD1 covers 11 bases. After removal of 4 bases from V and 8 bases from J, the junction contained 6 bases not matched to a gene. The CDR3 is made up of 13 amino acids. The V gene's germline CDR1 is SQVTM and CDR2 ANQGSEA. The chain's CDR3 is CSVGTGGSWGYTF. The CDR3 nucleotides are TGCAGCGTTGGGACAGGGGGCTCTTGGGGCTACACCTTC.

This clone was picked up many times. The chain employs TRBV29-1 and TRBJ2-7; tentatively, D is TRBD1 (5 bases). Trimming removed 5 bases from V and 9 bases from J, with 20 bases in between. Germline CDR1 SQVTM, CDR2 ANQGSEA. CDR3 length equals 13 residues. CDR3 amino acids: CSVHTGAPTGQYF. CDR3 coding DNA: TGCAGCGTTCATACAGGTGCCCCAACGGGGCAGTACTTC.

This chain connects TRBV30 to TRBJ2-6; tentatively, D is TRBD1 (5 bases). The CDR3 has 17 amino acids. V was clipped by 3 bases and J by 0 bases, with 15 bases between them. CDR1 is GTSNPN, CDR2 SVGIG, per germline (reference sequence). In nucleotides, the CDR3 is TGTGCCTGGAGGTCTTTAGGGGCTAACTCTGGGGCCAACGTCCTGACTTTC. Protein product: CAWRSLGANSGANVLTF. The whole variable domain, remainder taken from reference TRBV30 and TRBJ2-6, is SQTIHQWPATLVQPVGSPLSLECTVEGTSNPNLYWYRQAAGRGLQLLFYSVGIGQISSEVPQNLSASRPQDRQFILSSKKLLLSDSGFYLCAWRSLGANSGANVLTFGAGSRLTVL.

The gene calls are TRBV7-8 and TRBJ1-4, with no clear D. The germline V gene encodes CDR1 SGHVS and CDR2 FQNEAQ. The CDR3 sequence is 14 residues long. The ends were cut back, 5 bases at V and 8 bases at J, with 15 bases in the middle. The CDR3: CASSPVRVGEKLFF. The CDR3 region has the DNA TGTGCCAGCAGCCCCGTAAGGGTCGGAGAAAAACTGTTTTTT.

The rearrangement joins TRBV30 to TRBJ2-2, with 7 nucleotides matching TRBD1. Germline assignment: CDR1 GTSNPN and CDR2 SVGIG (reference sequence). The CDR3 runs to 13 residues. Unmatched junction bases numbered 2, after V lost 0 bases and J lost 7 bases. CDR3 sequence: CAWSVQGFGELFF. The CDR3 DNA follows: TGTGCCTGGAGTGTACAGGGGTTCGGGGAGCTGTTTTTT. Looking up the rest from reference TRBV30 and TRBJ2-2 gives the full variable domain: SQTIHQWPATLVQPVGSPLSLECTVEGTSNPNLYWYRQAAGRGLQLLFYSVGIGQISSEVPQNLSASRPQDRQFILSSKKLLLSDSGFYLCAWSVQGFGELFFGEGSRLTVL.

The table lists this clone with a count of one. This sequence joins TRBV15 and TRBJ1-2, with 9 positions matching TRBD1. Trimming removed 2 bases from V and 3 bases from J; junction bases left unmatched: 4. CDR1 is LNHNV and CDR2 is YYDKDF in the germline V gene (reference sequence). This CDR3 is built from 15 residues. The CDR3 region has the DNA TGTGCCACCAGCAGACGACAGGGGGATCACTATGGCTACACCTTC. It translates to CATSRRQGDHYGYTF. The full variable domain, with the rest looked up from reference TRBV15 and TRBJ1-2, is DAMVIQNPRYQVTQFGKPVTLSCSQTLNHNVMYWYQQKSSQAPKLLFHYYDKDFNNEADTPDNFQSRRPNTSFCFLDIRSPGLGDTAMYLCATSRRQGDHYGYTFGSGTRLTVV.

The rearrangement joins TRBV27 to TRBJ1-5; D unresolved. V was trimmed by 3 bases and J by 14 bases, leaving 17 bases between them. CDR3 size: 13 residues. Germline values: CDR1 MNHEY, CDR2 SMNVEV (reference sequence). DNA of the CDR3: TGTGCCAGCAGTTTTGTGGGTAGTGGGTTTGAGCATTTT. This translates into CASSFVGSGFEHF.

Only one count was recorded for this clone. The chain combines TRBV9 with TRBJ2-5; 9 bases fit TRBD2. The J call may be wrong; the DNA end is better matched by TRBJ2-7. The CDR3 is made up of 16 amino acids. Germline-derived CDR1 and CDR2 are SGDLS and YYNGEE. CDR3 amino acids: CASSVDAGGLRSEQYF. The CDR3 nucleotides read TGTGCCAGCAGCGTAGATGCGGGGGGGCTCCGTTCCGAGCAGTACTTC.

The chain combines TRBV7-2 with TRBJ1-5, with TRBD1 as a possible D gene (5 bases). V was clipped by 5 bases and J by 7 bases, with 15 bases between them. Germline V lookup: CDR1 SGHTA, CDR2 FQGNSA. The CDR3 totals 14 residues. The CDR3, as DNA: TGTGCCAGCAGCCACTCGGGGGTGCGCCAGCCCCAGCATTTT. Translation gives CASSHSGVRQPQHF.

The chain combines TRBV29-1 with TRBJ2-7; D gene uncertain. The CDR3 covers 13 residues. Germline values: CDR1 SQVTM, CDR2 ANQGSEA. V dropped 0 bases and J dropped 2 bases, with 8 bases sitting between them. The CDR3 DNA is TGCAGCGTTGAAGACAGGCAAGCCTACGAGCAGTACTTC. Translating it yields CSVEDRQAYEQYF.

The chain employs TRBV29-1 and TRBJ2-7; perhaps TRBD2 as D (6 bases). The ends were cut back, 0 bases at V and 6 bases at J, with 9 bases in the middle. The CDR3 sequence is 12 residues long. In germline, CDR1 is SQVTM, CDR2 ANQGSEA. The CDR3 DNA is TGCAGCGTTGAAGACTTGACTAGCGAGCAGTACTTC. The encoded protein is CSVEDLTSEQYF.

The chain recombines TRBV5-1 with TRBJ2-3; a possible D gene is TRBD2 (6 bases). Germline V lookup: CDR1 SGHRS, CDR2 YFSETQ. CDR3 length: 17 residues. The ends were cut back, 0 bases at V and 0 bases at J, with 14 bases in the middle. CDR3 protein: CASSLGIAAPSTDTQYF. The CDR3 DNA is TGCGCCAGCAGCTTGGGAATAGCGGCCCCTAGCACAGATACGCAGTATTTT.

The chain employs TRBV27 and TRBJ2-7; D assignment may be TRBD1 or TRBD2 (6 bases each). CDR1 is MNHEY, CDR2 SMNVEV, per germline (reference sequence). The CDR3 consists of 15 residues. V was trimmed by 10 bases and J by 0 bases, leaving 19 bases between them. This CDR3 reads CATASGAGLSYEQYF. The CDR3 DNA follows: TGTGCCACCGCCTCGGGGGCAGGCCTCTCCTACGAGCAGTACTTC.

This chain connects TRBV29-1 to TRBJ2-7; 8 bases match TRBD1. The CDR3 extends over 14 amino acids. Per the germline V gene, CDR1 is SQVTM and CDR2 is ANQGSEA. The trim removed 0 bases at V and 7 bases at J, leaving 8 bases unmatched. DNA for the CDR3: TGCAGCGTTGAAGATCTTCAGGGGGCGGGGGAGCAGTACTTC. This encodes CSVEDLQGAGEQYF.

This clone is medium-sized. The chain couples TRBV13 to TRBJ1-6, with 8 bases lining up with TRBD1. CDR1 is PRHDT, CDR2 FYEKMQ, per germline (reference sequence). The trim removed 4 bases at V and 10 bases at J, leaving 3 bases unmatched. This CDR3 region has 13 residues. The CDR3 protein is CASSSRGHSPLHF. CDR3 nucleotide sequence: TGTGCCAGCAGCTCCAGGGGGCACTCACCCCTCCACTTT. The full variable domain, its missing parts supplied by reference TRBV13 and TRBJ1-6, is AAGVIQSPRHLIKEKRETATLKCYPIPRHDTVYWYQQGPGQDPQFLISFYEKMQSDKGSIPDRFSAQQFSDYHSELNMSSLELGDSALYFCASSSRGHSPLHFGNGTRLTVT.